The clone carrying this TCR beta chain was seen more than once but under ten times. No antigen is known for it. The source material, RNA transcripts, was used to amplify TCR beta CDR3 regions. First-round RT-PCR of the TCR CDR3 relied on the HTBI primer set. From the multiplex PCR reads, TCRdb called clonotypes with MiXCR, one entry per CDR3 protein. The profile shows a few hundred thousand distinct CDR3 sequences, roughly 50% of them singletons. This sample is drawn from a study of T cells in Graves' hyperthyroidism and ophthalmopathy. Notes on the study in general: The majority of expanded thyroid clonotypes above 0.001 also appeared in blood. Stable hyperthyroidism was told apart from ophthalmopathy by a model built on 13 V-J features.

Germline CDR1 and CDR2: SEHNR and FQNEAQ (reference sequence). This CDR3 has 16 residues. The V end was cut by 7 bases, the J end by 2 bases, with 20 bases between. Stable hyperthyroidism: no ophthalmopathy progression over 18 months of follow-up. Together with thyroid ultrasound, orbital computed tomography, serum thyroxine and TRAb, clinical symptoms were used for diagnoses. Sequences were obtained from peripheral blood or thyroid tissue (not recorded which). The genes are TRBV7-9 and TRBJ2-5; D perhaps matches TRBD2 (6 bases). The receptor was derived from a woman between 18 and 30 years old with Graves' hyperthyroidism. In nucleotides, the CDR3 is TGTGCCAGCACCTCGAGGGGAGGCATAACTCAAGAGACCCAGTACTTC. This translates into CASTSRGGITQETQYF.